One and the same sample provided the 5 T cell receptor beta chains below, sequenced in a study of lymphopenia after photon versus proton radiotherapy. Here immunoSEQ multiplex PCR was the method, and the copy in TCRdb shows in-frame clones only, minus some. Of 68,000 or so clones listed, approximately 91% were seen once; the top ten hold 2.9%. This sample comprised peripheral blood, obtained from a patient treated with photon-based radiotherapy. The receptors shown here come from a woman between 70 and 85 years old with pancreatic cancer.

This chain connects TRBV29-1 to TRBJ2-2; maybe TRBD1 (6 bases). V was shortened by 6 bases and J by 5 bases, with 13 bases between the two germline ends. The CDR3 is made up of 13 amino acids. Per germline, CDR1 SQVTM and CDR2 ANQGSEA. This CDR3 is CSVRPGATGELFF. DNA of the CDR3: TGCAGCGTACGACCAGGGGCAACCGGGGAGCTGTTTTTT.

This clone is a singleton in its sample. The CDR3 spells CASRGQPLRQETQYF. CDR3 sequence (DNA): TGTGCCAGCAGGGGACAACCACTCCGCCAAGAGACCCAGTACTTC. V is TRBV6-4 and J is TRBJ2-5, with a tentative D call TRBD1 (6 bases). The CDR3 covers 15 residues. Germline CDR1 MRHNA, CDR2 SNTAGT. V was trimmed by 6 bases and J by 1 base, leaving 15 bases between them.

The rearrangement uses TRBV19 and TRBJ1-5; TRBD1 is a possible D gene (5 bases). Between the trimmed V and J ends, which lost 5 bases and 5 bases, there was a span of 13 bases. Per germline, CDR1 LNHDA and CDR2 SQIVND (reference sequence). There are 14 residues in the CDR3. CDR3 nucleotide sequence: TGTGCCAGTAGTCCCGACAGTCTCGATCAGCCCCAGCATTTT. This translates into CASSPDSLDQPQHF.

The chain couples TRBV19 to TRBJ2-2; D not certain. This CDR3 region has 14 residues. Per germline, CDR1 LNHDA and CDR2 SQIVND (reference sequence). Trimming left V 7 bases short and J 3 bases short, with 12 bases between. The CDR3 sequence: CASNPRGDTGELFF. CDR3 sequence (DNA): TGTGCCAGTAACCCCCGCGGAGACACCGGGGAGCTGTTTTTT.

The chain combines TRBV4-2 with TRBJ2-7; 8 bases are shared with TRBD2. The CDR3 sequence is 14 residues long. J was trimmed by 7 bases and V by 0 bases; bases with no gene match: 5. Germline V lookup: CDR1 LGHNA, CDR2 YNFKEQ. The CDR3 loop reads CASSQDGRAQEQYF. CDR3 DNA: TGTGCCAGCAGCCAAGACGGGAGGGCTCAAGAGCAGTACTTC.